The next 18 T cell receptor beta chains were all read from a single sample in a study of T cell repertoires in cytomegalovirus infection. TCRdb fed the reads into MiXCR, producing one record per CDR3 protein. Counted here are about a million distinct CDR3 sequences, about a third occurring once; the ten biggest clones make up around an eighth. These TCRs' antigens remain unknown. This specimen consisted of cultured CD8+ T cells from PBMCs, obtained from culture after CMV antigen stimulation. These receptors all come from a human donor in good health (CMV status not recorded). Some clones in this sample may be carry-over from other donors' samples.

This chain uses TRBV6-5 with TRBJ1-1; D is uncertain. CDR3 length equals 16 residues. Trimming shortened V by 1 base and J by 1 base, and 13 bases separated the two germline ends. Germline lookup yields CDR1 MNHEY and CDR2 SVGAGI. The CDR3 DNA is TGTGCCAGCAGTTACTGGCTATCCCGAGCGAACACTGAAGCTTTCTTT. Its translation: CASSYWLSRANTEAFF.

In regard to this clonotype: The junction departs from germline at one end; a sequencing error may be responsible. V is TRBV7-7 and J is TRBJ2-1; D possibly matches TRBD1 or TRBD2 (5 bases each). This CDR3 is built from 15 residues. CDR1 is SSHAT, CDR2 FNYEAQ, per germline (reference sequence). The CDR3 loop reads CASSFQPGPGNEQFF. CDR3 bases: TGTGCTAGCAGCTTCCAACCGGGACCGGGCAATGAGCAGTTCTTC. The full variable domain, in which reference TRBV7-7 and TRBJ2-1 provide the parts outside the CDR3, is GAGVSQSPRYKVTKRGQDVTLRCDPISSHATLYWYQQALGQGPEFLTYFNYEAQPDKSGLPSDRFSAERPEGSISTLTIQRTEQRDSAMYRCASSFQPGPGNEQFFGPGTRLTVL.

The chain is built from TRBV11-2 and TRBJ2-2; no definite D call. Germline values: CDR1 SGHAT, CDR2 FQNNGV. V was shortened by 1 base and J by 6 bases, with 9 bases between the two germline ends. CDR3 length equals 14 residues. CDR3 region: CASSLAPGSGELFF. As DNA, the CDR3 is TGTGCCAGCAGCTTAGCCCCAGGTTCCGGGGAGCTGTTTTTT.

The chain combines TRBV5-4 with TRBJ2-1; D unresolved. Germline CDR1 SGHNT, CDR2 YYREEE (reference sequence). This CDR3 spans 13 amino acids. V was shortened by 6 bases and J by 5 bases, with 12 bases between the two germline ends. CDR3 sequence: CASTSYQDNEQFF. The CDR3 bases are TGTGCCAGCACCTCGTACCAAGACAATGAGCAGTTCTTC.

This clonotype was counted ten times or more. This chain uses TRBV7-2 with TRBJ2-1; 12 positions match TRBD2. The ends lost 1 base at V and 1 base at J; junction bases unmatched: 11. Per germline, CDR1 SGHTA and CDR2 FQGNSA. This CDR3 region has 20 residues. The chain's CDR3 is CASSLVVLAGGLGSYNEQFF. CDR3 nucleotides: TGTGCCAGCAGCTTAGTAGTCCTAGCGGGGGGGTTGGGATCCTACAATGAGCAGTTCTTC.

This chain joins TRBV27 and TRBJ1-1; tentative D call: TRBD1 (5 bases). Trimming shortened V by 2 bases and J by 8 bases, and 9 bases separated the two germline ends. This CDR3 has 12 amino acids. Germline V lookup: CDR1 MNHEY, CDR2 SMNVEV (reference sequence). CDR3 coding DNA: TGTGCCAGCAGTTTAACGGCAGGGGAAGCTTTCTTT. Encoded protein: CASSLTAGEAFF.

This chain joins TRBV13 and TRBJ2-7, with D possibly matching TRBD1 (6 bases). CDR1 and CDR2 from the germline V gene are PRHDT and FYEKMQ (reference sequence). Trimming pared 2 bases from V and 6 bases from J, leaving 14 bases between. The length of the CDR3 is 14 residues. Written as DNA, the CDR3 is TGTGCCAGCAGCTTATTTGGGGGCGCGGGCGAGCAGTACTTC. This translates into CASSLFGGAGEQYF.

The chain uses TRBV7-4 and TRBJ2-1, with 10 bases aligning to TRBD1. The CDR3 runs to 20 residues. The trim removed 5 bases at V and 13 bases at J, leaving 29 bases unmatched. Germline V gene lookup returns CDR1 SGHVT and CDR2 SQSDAQ. CDR3 residues: CASSVELTRNPGQGSSGQFF. The CDR3 nucleotides read TGTGCCAGCAGCGTGGAGCTTACCCGAAACCCGGGACAGGGGTCGAGCGGACAGTTCTTC.

This clonotype was seen just once. The chain combines TRBV4-1 with TRBJ2-1; possible D gene TRBD1, 5 bases. The CDR3 is 13 amino acids. Trimming shortened V by 3 bases and J by 5 bases, and 8 bases separated the two germline ends. Germline V gene lookup returns CDR1 MGHRA and CDR2 YSYEKL. Written as DNA, the CDR3 is TGCGCCAGCAGCCACCGACAGAACAATGAGCAGTTCTTC. This translates into CASSHRQNNEQFF.

This clonotype was seen only a few times. V usage is TRBV27 and J usage is TRBJ2-7; 9 bases are shared with TRBD1. V lost 5 bases to trimming and J lost 3 bases; unmatched junction nucleotides: 5. The CDR3 spans 14 residues. Germline CDR1 and CDR2: MNHEY and SMNVEV (reference sequence). The CDR3 is CASSSRQGDYEQYF. The CDR3 region has the DNA TGTGCCAGCAGTAGTCGACAGGGGGACTACGAGCAGTACTTC.

The CDR3 is CASSRDREATGELFF. CDR3 coding DNA: TGTGCCAGCAGCCGTGACAGGGAGGCCACCGGGGAGCTGTTTTTT. The rearrangement uses TRBV12-3 or TRBV12-4 and TRBJ2-2; perhaps TRBD1 as D (7 bases). V gave up 6 bases and J gave up 4 bases, with 15 bases separating them. This CDR3 is 15 amino acids long.

The chain links TRBV2 to TRBJ2-7; TRBD2 aligns across 7 bases. The germline V gene has CDR1 SNHLY and CDR2 FYNNEI. With 9 bases clipped from V and 2 bases from J, the junction kept 7 bases outside the gene matches. The CDR3 runs to 13 residues. The CDR3 coding sequence is TGTGCCAGGAGGCAGCGGGAAACCTACGAGCAGTACGTC. This translates into CARRQRETYEQYV.

This chain joins TRBV27 and TRBJ2-6, with a weak D call TRBD2 (6 bases). CDR3 length: 16 residues. The ends were cut back, 2 bases at V and 0 bases at J, with 8 bases in the middle. Germline lookup yields CDR1 MNHEY and CDR2 SMNVEV (reference sequence). The CDR3 DNA follows: TGTGCCAGCAGTTTAAGAGCGGGCTCTGGGGCCAACGTCCTGACTTTC. Encoded protein: CASSLRAGSGANVLTF. Full variable domain (outside the CDR3, taken from reference TRBV27 and TRBJ2-6): EAQVTQNPRYLITVTGKKLTVTCSQNMNHEYMSWYRQDPGLGLRQIYYSMNVEVTDKGDVPEGYKVSRKEKRNFPLILESPSPNQTSLYFCASSLRAGSGANVLTFGAGSRLTVL.

A note on this clonotype: This may come from a read error, since a much larger clone is one base off. The J gene is TRBJ1-5, the V gene TRBV7-2, with D possibly matching TRBD1 (6 bases). CDR1 is SGHTA and CDR2 is FQGNSA in the germline V gene. The CDR3 loop spans 15 amino acids. CDR3 coding DNA: TGTGTCACCTCCTTACAGGGCTCAGGCAATCAGCCCCAGCATTTT. Translated, it gives CVTSLQGSGNQPQHF.

This sequence joins TRBV7-6 and TRBJ2-2, with 7 nucleotides matching TRBD2. This CDR3 contains 16 residues. Trimming took 10 bases from V and 4 from J; bases not matched to a gene: 15. Germline V gene lookup returns CDR1 SGHVS and CDR2 FNYEAQ. CDR3 nucleotides: TGTGCCAACAGACCGAGGGAGGGGCCCGGCACCGGGGAGCTGTTTTTT. It specifies CANRPREGPGTGELFF.

The chain is built from TRBV6-2 or TRBV6-3 and TRBJ2-7; maybe TRBD2 (5 bases). The germline V gene has CDR1 MNHEY and CDR2 SVGEGT. The CDR3 runs to 13 residues. V was cut by 4 bases and J by 1 base, with 8 bases left in between. CDR3 DNA: TGTGCCAGCAGTTTTTGGGAGTCCTACGAGCAGTACTTC. Encoded protein: CASSFWESYEQYF.

This clonotype was found many times. The rearrangement uses TRBV12-3 or TRBV12-4 and TRBJ2-3, with 11 bases identical to TRBD2. After removal of 6 bases from V and 14 bases from J, the junction contained 13 bases not matched to a gene. The CDR3 runs 14 residues. The CDR3 DNA reads TGTGCCAGCAGCTCGGGACTAGCGGACCTCGTTGCGTATTTT. It codes for CASSSGLADLVAYF.

This clonotype was picked up a small number of times. The chain combines TRBV4-3 with TRBJ1-2; 7 nucleotides agree with TRBD1. CDR1 and CDR2 from the germline V gene are LGHNA and YSLEER. J gave up 8 bases and V 4 bases, and 16 bases lay outside the gene matches. The CDR3 has 16 amino acids. CDR3 sequence reads: CASSLQPLIDREGYTF. The CDR3 DNA is TGCGCCAGCAGCCTACAGCCTCTGATCGACAGGGAAGGCTACACCTTC.